This record covers a single T cell receptor beta chain. The antigen is not known. This record belongs to a study of cytomegalovirus exposure and HLA in healthy donors. CDR3 length equals 15 residues. In germline, CDR1 is SGHTA, CDR2 FQGNSA. Germline trimming cut 0 bases from V and 4 bases from J; bases unmatched to any gene: 2. It was with 60 Vbeta and 13 Jbeta primers that the PCR ran. Using immunoSEQ multiplex PCR, the repertoire was profiled, and TCRdb retains in-frame clones only, with some absent. This repertoire comprises around 50,000 clones; its ten largest clones make up 9.5% to 15%. General observations from the study: TCR beta chains associated with HLA were, in a later analysis, more clonally expanded than equally common others. The study put roughly 160 TCR beta chains on its list as cytomegalovirus-associated.

The sequence came from a young woman in good health and CMV-seropositive. The chain uses TRBV7-2 and TRBJ2-1; 8 bases map to TRBD1. Source material: PBMCs. The CDR3 loop is CASSLADRVYNEQFF. The CDR3 DNA is TGTGCCAGCAGCTTAGCGGACAGGGTATACAATGAGCAGTTCTTC.